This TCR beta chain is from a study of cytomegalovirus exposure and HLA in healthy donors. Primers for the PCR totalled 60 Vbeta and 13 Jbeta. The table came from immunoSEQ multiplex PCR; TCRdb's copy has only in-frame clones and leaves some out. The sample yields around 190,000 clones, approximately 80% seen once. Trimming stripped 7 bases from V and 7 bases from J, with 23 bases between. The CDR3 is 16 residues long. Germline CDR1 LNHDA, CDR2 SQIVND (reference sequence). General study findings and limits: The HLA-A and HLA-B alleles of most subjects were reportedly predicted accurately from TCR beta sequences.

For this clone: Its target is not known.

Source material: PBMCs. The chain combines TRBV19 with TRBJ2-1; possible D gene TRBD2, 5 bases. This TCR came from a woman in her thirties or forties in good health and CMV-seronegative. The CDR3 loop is CASMHLGSNLRNEQFF. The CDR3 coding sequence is TGTGCCAGTATGCACCTGGGGAGTAATTTAAGAAATGAGCAGTTCTTC.